This entry lists 28 T cell receptor beta chains sequenced from one sample in a study of Ad26.COV2.S vaccination and SARS-CoV-2 variants. Data came from immunoSEQ multiplex PCR; TCRdb stores just in-frame clones and leaves some out. The table includes about 680,000 clones, 89% detected once. The treatment was: 15 to 20 received Ad26.COV2.S at low or high dose, single or two shots; about 5 received placebo; per-sample allocation not given. At day 63 after the first vaccine or placebo injection, samples were drawn. Sequencing was performed on peripheral blood, taken in a trial of Ad26.COV2.S vaccine versus placebo. The receptors were sampled from a person between 18 and 65 years old who received the Ad26.COV2.S COVID-19 vaccine or a placebo.

The chain joins TRBV6-5 to TRBJ1-1, with D possibly TRBD1 on 5 matching bases. Per germline, CDR1 MNHEY and CDR2 SVGAGI. This CDR3 comprises 15 residues. Trimming left V 0 bases short and J 2 bases short, with 10 bases between. CDR3 sequence reads: CASSYSKGLNTEAFF. In DNA, the CDR3 is TGTGCCAGCAGTTACTCGAAGGGGTTAAACACTGAAGCTTTCTTT.

This sequence joins TRBV12-3 or TRBV12-4 and TRBJ2-5, with a weak D call TRBD1 (5 bases). Trimming shortened V by 6 bases and J by 2 bases, and 10 bases separated the two germline ends. This CDR3 comprises 13 residues. The CDR3 sequence is CASRSQGQETQYF. CDR3 sequence (DNA): TGTGCCAGCAGATCGCAGGGTCAAGAGACCCAGTACTTC.

The V call is TRBV5-6, the J call TRBJ1-2, with 7 positions matching TRBD1. With 2 bases clipped from V and 8 bases from J, the junction kept 12 bases outside the gene matches. The V gene's germline CDR1 is SGHDT and CDR2 YYEEEE. The CDR3 contains 15 residues. CDR3: CASSLRDRRHQGYTF. In DNA form, the CDR3 reads TGTGCCAGCAGCTTACGGGACAGACGCCACCAAGGCTACACCTTC.

This chain links TRBV4-3 with TRBJ2-3, with TRBD2 matching 8 bases. With 2 bases clipped from V and 5 bases from J, the junction kept 6 bases outside the gene matches. Germline CDR1 LGHNA, CDR2 YSLEER. The CDR3 length is 15 residues. CDR3 bases: TGCGCCAGCAGCCAAACGGGGGGGCCTGTAGATACGCAGTATTTT. This gives the protein CASSQTGGPVDTQYF.

The chain is built from TRBV6-6 and TRBJ1-2; 10 nucleotides agree with TRBD1. CDR3 size: 16 residues. After removal of 5 bases from V and 5 bases from J, the junction contained 11 bases not matched to a gene. Germline assignment: CDR1 MNHNY and CDR2 SVGAGI (reference sequence). The CDR3 region is CASSRRDRGREYGYTF. DNA of the CDR3: TGTGCCAGCAGTAGACGGGACAGGGGAAGAGAGTATGGCTACACCTTC.

The chain combines TRBV7-2 with TRBJ1-5; TRBD1 matches at 7 bases. The CDR3 has 14 amino acids. CDR1 is SGHTA, CDR2 FQGNSA, per germline. V shed 5 bases, J shed 2 bases, and the junction held 3 bases outside the gene matches. As DNA, the CDR3 is TGTGCCAGCAGCCAGGGGGGGGGCAATCAGCCCCAGCATTTT. Translating it yields CASSQGGGNQPQHF.

The chain links TRBV7-2 to TRBJ2-7; D uncertain. The CDR3 spans 13 residues. Germline lookup yields CDR1 SGHTA and CDR2 FQGNSA. The V end was cut by 5 bases, the J end by 3 bases, with 11 bases between. CDR3 region: CASSPQKHYEQYF. The DNA for the CDR3 is TGTGCCAGCAGCCCCCAGAAGCACTACGAGCAGTACTTC.

The chain recombines TRBV10-3 with TRBJ1-6, with D unclear. Germline lookup yields CDR1 ENHRY and CDR2 SYGVKD. The CDR3 sequence is 16 residues long. V was pared by 0 bases and J by 8 bases, with 14 bases between. CDR3 loop: CAISESSRQRDSPLHF. The CDR3 coding sequence is TGTGCCATCAGTGAGTCGTCTAGACAAAGGGATTCACCCCTCCACTTT.

The CDR3 protein is CASSLRDRGDYEQYF. The CDR3 nucleotides are TGTGCCAGCAGCCTCCGGGACAGAGGAGATTACGAGCAGTACTTC. The V and J genes are TRBV7-9 and TRBJ2-7, with 7 bases matching TRBD1. This CDR3 is 15 amino acids long. Germline CDR1 SEHNR, CDR2 FQNEAQ (reference sequence). V dropped 5 bases and J dropped 4; count of bases not matched to a gene: 11.

The V gene is TRBV4-2, the J gene TRBJ2-1; possible D gene TRBD1, 6 bases. V lost 3 bases and J lost 7, with 10 bases in between. The CDR3 has 13 residues. From germline, CDR1 is LGHNA and CDR2 YNFKEQ. Here the CDR3 reads CASSHLRGNEQFF. The CDR3 coding sequence is TGTGCCAGCAGCCATCTGAGGGGGAATGAGCAGTTCTTC.

The rearrangement uses TRBV28 and TRBJ2-1; unclear D gene. The CDR3 spans 15 residues. Germline CDR1 MDHEN, CDR2 SYDVKM. V shed 1 base and J shed 13 bases, with 20 bases lying between them. CDR3 bases: TGTGCCAGCAGTTTATATGGGCCTGCCGACCCTTACCAGTTCTTC. It specifies CASSLYGPADPYQFF.

The chain couples TRBV18 to TRBJ2-5; D perhaps matches TRBD1 (5 bases). Germline assignment: CDR1 KGHSH and CDR2 LQKENI. V lost 5 bases and J lost 5, with 12 bases in between. The CDR3 has 13 residues. CDR3 nucleotides: TGTGCCAGCTCAACCAGGGCCGCGGAGACCCAGTACTTC. Its protein is CASSTRAAETQYF.

The rearrangement uses TRBV6-2 or TRBV6-3 and TRBJ2-3; D gene uncertain. V dropped 4 bases and J dropped 3 bases, with 8 bases sitting between them. CDR1 MNHEY and CDR2 SVGEGT come from the germline V gene. This CDR3 comprises 13 residues. This CDR3 is CASSSDLTDTQYF. For the CDR3, the DNA is TGTGCCAGCAGTTCAGACTTGACAGATACGCAGTATTTT.

This clone was seen a single time. For the CDR3, the DNA is TGTGCCACCAGCAGAGGCATAGGGACAGGGAGAATTAACACTGAAGCTTTCTTT. Amino acid sequence: CATSRGIGTGRINTEAFF. V usage is TRBV15 and J usage is TRBJ1-1; 9 bases agree with TRBD1. The J segment lost 2 bases and the V segment lost 1 base, leaving 11 bases of the junction unmatched. The CDR3 totals 18 residues. Germline assignment: CDR1 LNHNV and CDR2 YYDKDF (reference sequence).

V gene TRBV9 combines with J gene TRBJ2-2; perhaps TRBD1 as D (5 bases). The CDR3 runs to 16 residues. CDR1 and CDR2 (germline): SGDLS, YYNGEE. V was shortened by 0 bases and J by 2 bases, with 11 bases between the two germline ends. CDR3 nucleotide sequence: TGTGCCAGCAGCGTAGGGCGTGGGGCAAACACCGGGGAGCTGTTTTTT. Protein: CASSVGRGANTGELFF. The complete variable domain, with remaining parts taken from reference TRBV9 and TRBJ2-2, reads DSGVTQTPKHLITATGQRVTLRCSPRSGDLSVYWYQQSLDQGLQFLIQYYNGEERAKGNILERFSAQQFPDLHSELNLSSLELGDSALYFCASSVGRGANTGELFFGEGSRLTVL.

This clone was detected ten times or more. V is TRBV2 and J is TRBJ1-5, with D perhaps TRBD1 (5 bases). Germline V CDR1 and CDR2: SNHLY, FYNNEI. The V and J ends lost 4 bases and 6 bases respectively, with 10 bases between them. The CDR3 loop spans 13 amino acids. Here the CDR3 reads CASSGQTPQPQHF. The CDR3 coding sequence is TGTGCCAGCAGTGGACAGACCCCTCAGCCCCAGCATTTT. The whole variable domain, remainder taken from reference TRBV2 and TRBJ1-5, is EPEVTQTPSHQVTQMGQEVILRCVPISNHLYFYWYRQILGQKVEFLVSFYNNEISEKSEIFDDQFSVERPDGSNFTLKIRSTKLEDSAMYFCASSGQTPQPQHFGDGTRLSIL.

V and J are TRBV6-5 and TRBJ2-7; unclear D gene. Germline CDR1 and CDR2: MNHEY and SVGAGI. The CDR3 runs 12 residues. V lost 6 bases and J lost 7, with 13 bases in between. In nucleotides, the CDR3 is TGTGCCAGCAGCGATGGCGTTGGGGAGCAGTACTTC. It specifies CASSDGVGEQYF.

On this clone: The identical CDR3 is also encoded by other nucleotide sequences in the sample. V gene TRBV7-3 combines with J gene TRBJ1-2, with D possibly being TRBD1 (6 bases). Germline CDR1 is SGHTA and CDR2 is FQGTGA. V lost 4 bases to trimming and J lost 2 bases, with 8 bases between them. CDR3 length: 13 residues. CDR3 in amino acids: CASSSQGNYGYTF. The CDR3 nucleotides are TGTGCCAGCAGCTCCCAGGGGAACTATGGCTACACCTTC.

This clone was seen a few times. J is TRBJ1-3 and V is TRBV7-9, with TRBD1 matching 9 bases. The ends lost 3 bases at V and 0 bases at J; junction bases unmatched: 0. Germline V gives CDR1 SEHNR, CDR2 FQNEAQ (reference sequence). CDR3 length: 15 amino acids. The CDR3 region has the DNA TGTGCCAGCAGCTTGACAGGGGGCTCTGGAAACACCATATATTTT. Protein sequence: CASSLTGGSGNTIYF.

The V call is TRBV5-4, the J call TRBJ2-3, with 11 bases that match TRBD2. The V segment lost 3 bases and the J segment 8 bases; nucleotides outside the gene matches: 11. CDR1 is SGHNT, CDR2 YYREEE, per germline (reference sequence). This CDR3 has 16 residues. CDR3: CASSSETSGTLATQYF. CDR3 DNA: TGTGCCAGCAGCTCCGAGACTAGCGGGACACTTGCTACGCAGTATTTT. Complete variable domain (other parts from reference TRBV5-4 and TRBJ2-3): ETGVTQSPTHLIKTRGQQVTLRCSSQSGHNTVSWYQQALGQGPQFIFQYYREEENGRGNFPPRFSGLQFPNYSSELNVNALELDDSALYLCASSSETSGTLATQYFGPGTRLTVL.

The chain recombines TRBV19 with TRBJ1-1; no clear D gene. This CDR3 contains 12 residues. Trimming cost V 5 bases and J 10 bases, with 14 bases left between them. Germline CDR1 and CDR2: LNHDA and SQIVND (reference sequence). The CDR3 nucleotides are TGTGCCAGTAGTTCCTTTTCTTTCGGAGCTTTCTTT. Protein: CASSSFSFGAFF. Variable domain in full (rest from reference TRBV19 and TRBJ1-1): DGGITQSPKYLFRKEGQNVTLSCEQNLNHDAMYWYRQDPGQGLRLIYYSQIVNDFQKGDIAEGYSVSREKKESFPLTVTSAQKNPTAFYLCASSSFSFGAFFGQGTRLTVV.

CDR3 region: CASSLRGQVITGELFF. Here the CDR3 DNA reads TGTGCCAGCTCTCTCCGGGGACAGGTGATCACCGGGGAGCTGTTTTTT. V is TRBV18 and J is TRBJ2-2, with 8 bases matching TRBD1. CDR1 and CDR2 (germline): KGHSH, LQKENI. V was pared by 6 bases and J by 4 bases, with 10 bases of the junction left unmatched. This CDR3 is 16 amino acids long.

The chain links TRBV6-6 to TRBJ2-1, with D perhaps assigned TRBD1 or TRBD2 (5 bases each). This CDR3 has 12 residues. CDR1 is MNHNY and CDR2 is SVGAGI in the germline V gene (reference sequence). Trimming removed 5 bases from V and 10 bases from J, with 12 bases in between. The CDR3, as DNA: TGTGCCAGCAGTGCCCGGGACGGCGAGCAGTTCTTC. This gives the protein CASSARDGEQFF.

V usage is TRBV21-1 and J usage is TRBJ2-7; the DNA was not used to check the table's D call, TRBD2. TRBV21-1 represents a pseudogene. CDR3 length: 15 amino acids. CDR3 in DNA: TGTGCCAGCAGCACCGCAGCGGGAGGGTCCTACGAGCAGTACTTC. Amino acid sequence: CASSTAAGGSYEQYF.

In its sample, this clone was seen once. CDR3 nucleotides: TGTGCCAGCAGTTCCAGGGATATGAACACTGAAGCTTTCTTT. It encodes CASSSRDMNTEAFF. This rearrangement joins TRBV27 to TRBJ1-1; TRBD1 is a possible D gene (5 bases). Germline-derived CDR1 and CDR2 are MNHEY and SMNVEV (reference sequence). The CDR3 loop spans 14 amino acids. The germline V and J ends were trimmed by 4 bases and 0 bases, with 9 bases remaining between them.

V is TRBV3-1 (or the pseudogene TRBV3-2) and J is TRBJ2-5; 12 bases match TRBD2. The CDR3 runs 16 residues. Germline lookup yields CDR1 LGHDT and CDR2 YNNKEL (reference sequence). V was clipped by 4 bases and J by 2 bases; unmatched bases: 5. DNA for the CDR3: TGTGCCAGCAGCCGCCCTAGCGGGAGGGTGCAAGAGACCCAGTACTTC. Residues: CASSRPSGRVQETQYF.

V and J are TRBV18 and TRBJ2-1; D perhaps matches TRBD2 (5 bases). The V and J ends lost 6 bases and 2 bases respectively, with 17 bases between them. From germline, CDR1 is KGHSH and CDR2 LQKENI. This CDR3 region has 16 residues. CDR3 DNA sequence: TGTGCCAGCTCCCCCCCCGGGGTAAGGCCCTACAATGAGCAGTTCTTC. Translating it yields CASSPPGVRPYNEQFF.

The chain uses TRBV18 and TRBJ1-6; D unresolved. The CDR3 is made up of 15 amino acids. Between the trimmed V and J ends, which lost 1 base and 2 bases, there was a span of 6 bases. Germline CDR1 is KGHSH and CDR2 is LQKENI. The CDR3 region is CASSPQAPYNSPLHF. The CDR3 DNA follows: TGTGCCAGCTCACCACAGGCCCCCTATAATTCACCCCTCCACTTT.